Presented here are 29 T cell receptor beta chains from one specimen sequenced in a study of cytomegalovirus exposure and HLA in healthy donors. PCR was performed using 60 Vbeta and 13 Jbeta primers. Profiled with immunoSEQ multiplex PCR; TCRdb holds only in-frame clones, not every one. The repertoire holds some 190,000 clones, roughly 87% seen once, with around 0.99% in the top ten. Sequencing used PBMCs. All receptors derive from a boy younger than 10 in good health and CMV-seronegative.

The V call is TRBV5-5, the J call TRBJ2-5; 12 nucleotides agree with TRBD2. Germline V gene data show CDR1 as SGHKS and CDR2 as YYEKEE (reference sequence). Unmatched junction bases numbered 5, after V lost 0 bases and J lost 5 bases. The CDR3 loop spans 16 amino acids. The CDR3 here is CASSLGLAGVGETQYF. DNA for the CDR3: TGTGCCAGCAGCTTGGGACTAGCGGGAGTCGGGGAGACCCAGTACTTC.

The rearrangement uses TRBV2 and TRBJ2-5; D is undetermined. The last part of the DNA fits TRBJ2-7 better; the J call may be wrong. Germline assignment: CDR1 SNHLY and CDR2 FYNNEI. This CDR3 is built from 10 residues. CDR3 region: CASHGHEQYF. The DNA for the CDR3 is TGTGCCAGCCATGGGCACGAGCAGTACTTC.

The chain couples TRBV27 to TRBJ2-7; 14 nucleotides align to TRBD2. Germline V gives CDR1 MNHEY, CDR2 SMNVEV (reference sequence). V lost 5 bases and J lost 5; bases outside the gene matches: 5. The CDR3 extends over 15 amino acids. Written as DNA, the CDR3 is TGTGCCAGCAGTCCGGGGACTAGCGGGAGCAACGAGCAGTACTTC. Translating it yields CASSPGTSGSNEQYF.

V is TRBV5-1 and J is TRBJ2-7, with D possibly TRBD1 on 6 matching bases. Trimming took off 5 bases at V and 6 bases at J, with 21 bases between the two ends. The CDR3 totals 15 residues. Per the germline V gene, CDR1 is SGHRS and CDR2 is YFSETQ. CDR3 sequence: CASRNTLNREPEQYF. Here the CDR3 DNA reads TGCGCCAGCAGGAATACCCTAAACAGGGAGCCCGAGCAGTACTTC.

The chain is built from TRBV2 and TRBJ2-6; D perhaps matches TRBD2 (6 bases). CDR3 length: 18 residues. V was cut by 4 bases and J by 0 bases, with 16 bases left in between. Germline CDR1 is SNHLY and CDR2 is FYNNEI. The CDR3 spells CASSGGGSPASGANVLTF. The CDR3 DNA sequence: TGTGCCAGCAGTGGAGGAGGGAGCCCCGCCTCTGGGGCCAACGTCCTGACTTTC.

This clone turned up a few times. The chain recombines TRBV5-1 with TRBJ2-6; the match to TRBD1 covers 7 bases. This CDR3 has 15 amino acids. Germline values: CDR1 SGHRS, CDR2 YFSETQ. Germline trimming cut 5 bases from V and 1 base from J; bases unmatched to any gene: 3. CDR3 protein: CASRLTGSGANVLTF. DNA of the CDR3: TGCGCCAGCAGGTTGACAGGGTCTGGGGCCAACGTCCTGACTTTC.

The chain couples TRBV2 to TRBJ1-1, with a weak D call TRBD1 (5 bases). Germline V gene sequence: CDR1 SNHLY, CDR2 FYNNEI. Between the trimmed V and J ends, which lost 5 bases and 3 bases, there was a span of 7 bases. This CDR3 is built from 12 residues. The CDR3 sequence: CASSQGYTEAFF. CDR3 bases: TGTGCCAGCAGTCAGGGCTACACTGAAGCTTTCTTT. The full variable domain, in which reference TRBV2 and TRBJ1-1 provide the parts outside the CDR3, is EPEVTQTPSHQVTQMGQEVILRCVPISNHLYFYWYRQILGQKVEFLVSFYNNEISEKSEIFDDQFSVERPDGSNFTLKIRSTKLEDSAMYFCASSQGYTEAFFGQGTRLTVV.

The chain couples TRBV7-2 to TRBJ2-7, with a tentative D call TRBD2 (5 bases). Germline-derived CDR1 and CDR2 are SGHTA and FQGNSA. V was shortened by 2 bases and J by 3 bases, with 8 bases between the two germline ends. The CDR3 is made up of 13 amino acids. The CDR3 loop reads CASSLSRDYEQYF. DNA of the CDR3: TGTGCCAGCAGCTTAAGCCGGGACTACGAGCAGTACTTC.

This clone was seen more than once but under ten times. The V and J genes are TRBV5-4 and TRBJ2-5, with 8 nucleotides matching TRBD2. Trimming removed 1 base from V and 5 bases from J; junction bases left unmatched: 7. Germline values: CDR1 SGHNT, CDR2 YYREEE (reference sequence). This CDR3 comprises 15 residues. Here the CDR3 reads CASSLSSSGHETQYF. In nucleotides, the CDR3 is TGTGCCAGCAGCTTGTCGTCTAGCGGGCACGAGACCCAGTACTTC. Supplemented by reference TRBV5-4 and TRBJ2-5, the full variable domain reads ETGVTQSPTHLIKTRGQQVTLRCSSQSGHNTVSWYQQALGQGPQFIFQYYREEENGRGNFPPRFSGLQFPNYSSELNVNALELDDSALYLCASSLSSSGHETQYFGPGTRLLVL.

The chain recombines TRBV27 with TRBJ2-1, with 8 bases identical to TRBD2. Germline V CDR1 and CDR2: MNHEY, SMNVEV (reference sequence). With V trimmed by 7 bases and J by 6 bases, 11 bases remained unmatched. The CDR3 covers 15 residues. The CDR3 reads CASTLASGSGNEQFF. The CDR3, as DNA: TGTGCCAGCACCCTCGCCAGCGGGAGCGGCAATGAGCAGTTCTTC.

This clone was observed a handful of times. The chain has TRBV4-1 and TRBJ1-6, with no clear D. Germline CDR1 and CDR2: MGHRA and YSYEKL. V lost 3 bases to trimming and J lost 7 bases, with 13 bases between them. The CDR3 runs to 15 residues. CDR3 sequence reads: CASSHLPGENSPLHF. The CDR3 DNA reads TGCGCCAGCAGCCACCTACCCGGAGAGAATTCACCCCTCCACTTT.

This chain joins TRBV28 and TRBJ1-6; TRBD1 matches 7 bases. V lost 4 bases to trimming and J lost 6 bases; unmatched junction nucleotides: 15. CDR1 MDHEN and CDR2 SYDVKM come from the germline V gene. CDR3 length: 18 amino acids. CDR3 region: CASSSRKIPGQTNSPLHF. The CDR3, as DNA: TGTGCCAGCAGTTCCCGCAAAATACCGGGACAGACTAATTCACCCCTCCACTTT.

The genes are TRBV11-2 and TRBJ2-1; 8 nucleotides agree with TRBD2. This CDR3 contains 14 residues. Trimming cost V 4 bases and J 7 bases; bases outside gene matches: 6. The germline V gene has CDR1 SGHAT and CDR2 FQNNGV. The CDR3 nucleotides read TGTGCCAGCAGCTCCGGGGGGGCCGGAAATGAGCAGTTCTTC. As protein: CASSSGGAGNEQFF. The variable domain in full, completed from reference TRBV11-2 and TRBJ2-1, reads EAGVAQSPRYKIIEKRQSVAFWCNPISGHATLYWYQQILGQGPKLLIQFQNNGVVDDSQLPKDRFSAERLKGVDSTLKIQPAKLEDSAVYLCASSSGGAGNEQFFGPGTRLTVL.

This sequence joins TRBV6-1 and TRBJ2-3; 7 nucleotides line up with TRBD2. The V gene's germline CDR1 is MNHNS and CDR2 SASEGT. The CDR3 length is 17 residues. V shed 1 base, J shed 2 bases, and the junction held 9 bases outside the gene matches. CDR3 nucleotide sequence: TGTGCCAGCAGTGAAGACAAGCGGGGACGCAACACAGATACGCAGTATTTT. Protein sequence: CASSEDKRGRNTDTQYF.

This clone showed up just a few times. The genes are TRBV6-1 and TRBJ1-2, with 8 bases matching TRBD1. This CDR3 is built from 15 residues. Unmatched junction bases numbered 6, after V lost 0 bases and J lost 6 bases. Germline V CDR1 and CDR2: MNHNS, SASEGT. CDR3 in amino acids: CASSEAAGGGDGYTF. CDR3 in DNA: TGTGCCAGCAGTGAAGCCGCAGGGGGCGGTGATGGCTACACCTTC.

The chain links TRBV19 to TRBJ2-7; TRBD2 matches 10 bases. CDR1 LNHDA and CDR2 SQIVND come from the germline V gene (reference sequence). The CDR3 has 15 residues. V shed 7 bases, J shed 7 bases, and the junction held 13 bases outside the gene matches. Here the CDR3 DNA reads TGTGCCAGTAACCCTAGCGGGGGCCGCCACTCGGAGCAGTACTTC. This gives the protein CASNPSGGRHSEQYF.

V usage is TRBV6-5 and J usage is TRBJ2-5; D is unresolved. V was trimmed by 2 bases and J by 4 bases, leaving 8 bases between them. The CDR3 has 13 amino acids. CDR1 and CDR2 from the germline V gene are MNHEY and SVGAGI. CDR3 sequence: CASSYGGVETQYF. The CDR3 coding sequence is TGTGCCAGCAGTTACGGCGGCGTAGAGACCCAGTACTTC.

This clone is a singleton in its sample. CDR3 region: CASSVQDGYEQYF. The CDR3 nucleotides read TGTGCCAGCAGTGTACAGGATGGCTACGAGCAGTACTTC. The chain is built from TRBV2 and TRBJ2-7; D might be TRBD1 (5 bases). Germline V gives CDR1 SNHLY, CDR2 FYNNEI. Trimming took off 4 bases at V and 3 bases at J, with 10 bases between the two ends. There are 13 residues in the CDR3.

The genes are TRBV7-9 and TRBJ1-5; 7 bases are a match to TRBD1. The CDR3 covers 16 residues. The junction had 12 bases not matched to a gene; V was cut back by 5 bases and J by 5 bases. Per the germline V gene, CDR1 is SEHNR and CDR2 is FQNEAQ (reference sequence). The CDR3 bases are TGTGCCAGCAGCCACAACAGGGGAGGATTCGATCAGCCCCAGCATTTT. This encodes CASSHNRGGFDQPQHF.

This clone was found a few times. The gene calls are TRBV6-1 and TRBJ2-7, with a weak D call TRBD1 (7 bases). V gave up 3 bases and J gave up 4 bases, with 22 bases separating them. The CDR3 is 17 amino acids. Germline V gene lookup returns CDR1 MNHNS and CDR2 SASEGT. The CDR3 DNA reads TGTGCCAGCAGTGAGTTTTTCAGGGCAGGGGGGAATTACGAGCAGTACTTC. Its protein is CASSEFFRAGGNYEQYF.

This chain joins TRBV10-1 and TRBJ2-3; TRBD2 is a possible D gene (5 bases). The CDR3 is 14 residues long. Trimming stripped 10 bases from V and 5 bases from J, with 19 bases between. The germline gives CDR1 WNHNN, CDR2 SYGVQD (reference sequence). The CDR3 DNA sequence: TGCGCCACCGCCCTGAATAAGGCGGGAGATACGCAGTATTTT. This translates into CATALNKAGDTQYF.

The rearrangement joins TRBV5-1 to TRBJ2-5; a possible D gene is TRBD2 (6 bases). CDR1 is SGHRS and CDR2 is YFSETQ in the germline V gene. V was trimmed by 6 bases and J by 11 bases, leaving 23 bases between them. This CDR3 contains 14 residues. The CDR3 DNA sequence: TGCGCCAGCAAGGGCGGGGTGGGCGGAGGTGAGCAGTACTTC. Protein: CASKGGVGGGEQYF. Drawing the rest from reference TRBV5-1 and TRBJ2-5, the complete variable domain is KAGVTQTPRYLIKTRGQQVTLSCSPISGHRSVSWYQQTPGQGLQFLFEYFSETQRNKGNFPGRFSGRQFSNSRSEMNVSTLELGDSALYLCASKGGVGGGEQYFGPGTRLLVL.

The chain combines TRBV6-5 with TRBJ2-2, with 11 bases lining up with TRBD2. The trim removed 8 bases at V and 6 bases at J, leaving 8 bases unmatched. Germline CDR1 is MNHEY and CDR2 is SVGAGI. The CDR3 spans 15 residues. The CDR3 DNA sequence: TGTGCCAGCGGACTAGCGGGCCCCAGGGCCGGGGAGCTGTTTTTT. Protein: CASGLAGPRAGELFF.

This chain connects TRBV29-1 to TRBJ2-2, with 9 bases matching TRBD2. The length of the CDR3 is 14 residues. Germline lookup yields CDR1 SQVTM and CDR2 ANQGSEA. Trimming cost V 5 bases and J 5 bases; bases outside gene matches: 6. For the CDR3, the DNA is TGCAGCGTTTCCGGGACTAGCCTTACCGGGGAGCTGTTTTTT. It codes for CSVSGTSLTGELFF.

With respect to this clone: Other DNA sequences in this sample translate to the same CDR3. The chain combines TRBV6-1 with TRBJ1-6, with 7 positions matching TRBD1. CDR3 size: 14 residues. Germline-derived CDR1 and CDR2 are MNHNS and SASEGT. With 5 bases clipped from V and 5 bases from J, the junction kept 3 bases outside the gene matches. CDR3 amino acids: CASSRQGDNSPLHF. CDR3 nucleotide sequence: TGTGCCAGCAGTCGACAGGGAGATAATTCACCCCTCCACTTT.

The V gene is TRBV4-2, the J gene TRBJ2-2; 7 bases match TRBD2. The CDR3 consists of 18 residues. Germline CDR1 is LGHNA and CDR2 is YNFKEQ. Trimming removed 0 bases from V and 0 bases from J; junction bases left unmatched: 7. The CDR3 is CASSQDKAGLANTGELFF. In nucleotides, the CDR3 is TGTGCCAGCAGCCAAGATAAGGCCGGACTAGCGAACACCGGGGAGCTGTTTTTT.

The rearrangement links TRBV7-2 to TRBJ2-3; perhaps TRBD2 as D (5 bases). The CDR3 extends over 15 amino acids. The ends were cut back, 1 base at V and 4 bases at J, with 12 bases in the middle. Germline V gene lookup returns CDR1 SGHTA and CDR2 FQGNSA. Written as DNA, the CDR3 is TGTGCCAGCAGCTTAGGAAGGCTGGACTCAGATACGCAGTATTTT. Translation gives CASSLGRLDSDTQYF.

This sequence joins TRBV28 and TRBJ2-3; 8 bases map to TRBD1. The J segment lost 5 bases and the V segment lost 2 bases, leaving 12 bases of the junction unmatched. The CDR3 consists of 17 residues. Germline lookup yields CDR1 MDHEN and CDR2 SYDVKM. This CDR3 reads CASSLKGRGPRGDTQYF. Here the CDR3 DNA reads TGTGCCAGCAGTTTAAAGGGCAGGGGGCCCCGCGGAGATACGCAGTATTTT.

The chain links TRBV28 to TRBJ2-1, with TRBD2 identical over 7 bases. Germline lookup yields CDR1 MDHEN and CDR2 SYDVKM. Losses at the gene ends were 5 bases for V and 4 bases for J; bases not matched to a gene: 8. The CDR3 is made up of 15 amino acids. CDR3 sequence (DNA): TGTGCCAGCAGTACAAATGTGGGGGGGTACAATGAGCAGTTCTTC. It is translated as CASSTNVGGYNEQFF. Combining the CDR3 with reference TRBV28 and TRBJ2-1 gives the whole variable domain DVKVTQSSRYLVKRTGEKVFLECVQDMDHENMFWYRQDPGLGLRLIYFSYDVKMKEKGDIPEGYSVSREKKERFSLILESASTNQTSMYLCASSTNVGGYNEQFFGPGTRLTVL.